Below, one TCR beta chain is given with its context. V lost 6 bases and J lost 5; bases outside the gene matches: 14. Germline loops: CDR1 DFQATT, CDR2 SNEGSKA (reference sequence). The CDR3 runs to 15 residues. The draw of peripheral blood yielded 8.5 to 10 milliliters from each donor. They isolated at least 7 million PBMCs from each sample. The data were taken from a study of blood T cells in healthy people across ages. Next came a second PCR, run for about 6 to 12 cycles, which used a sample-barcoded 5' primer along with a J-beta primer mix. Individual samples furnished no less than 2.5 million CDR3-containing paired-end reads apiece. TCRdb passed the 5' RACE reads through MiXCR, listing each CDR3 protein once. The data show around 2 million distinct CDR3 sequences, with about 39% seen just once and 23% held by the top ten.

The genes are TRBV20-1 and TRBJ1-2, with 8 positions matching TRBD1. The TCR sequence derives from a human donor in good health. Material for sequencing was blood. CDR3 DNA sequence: TGCAGTGCCCGCTACGACAGGGGCTATCGTTATGGCTACACCTTC. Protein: CSARYDRGYRYGYTF.